This T cell receptor (beta chain) was recorded in a study of spatial heterogeneity in lung cancer. Time point noted: sample taken at primary tumor resection. Only a few counts were recorded for this clonotype. Its target is unknown. The study's findings and limits: Tracking of tumor mutation counts was seen in expanded intratumoral alpha and beta TCR counts.

In TCRdb, the 5' RACE reads were re-called with MiXCR into one record per CDR3 protein. The table shows 15,000 to 20,000 distinct CDR3 sequences, with 5.5% to 8% occurring only once. Sequenced here: lung tumor tissue, sampled at surgery. The source is a female donor with early-stage non-small cell lung cancer.

The CDR3 region has the DNA TGTGCCAGCAGTGATCCCGGGCGATCGGGCAAAAACATTCAGTACTTC. Translating gives CASSDPGRSGKNIQYF. The chain is built from TRBV25-1 and TRBJ2-4; D is ambiguous. V lost 3 bases, J lost 3 bases, and 15 bases lay in between. Germline V CDR1 and CDR2: MGHDK, SYGVNS. CDR3 length: 16 residues. The complete variable domain, with remaining parts taken from reference TRBV25-1 and TRBJ2-4, reads EADIYQTPRYLVIGTGKKITLECSQTMGHDKMYWYQQDPGMELHLIHYSYGVNSTEKGDLSSESTVSRIRTEHFPLTLESARPSHTSQYLCASSDPGRSGKNIQYFGAGTRLSVL.